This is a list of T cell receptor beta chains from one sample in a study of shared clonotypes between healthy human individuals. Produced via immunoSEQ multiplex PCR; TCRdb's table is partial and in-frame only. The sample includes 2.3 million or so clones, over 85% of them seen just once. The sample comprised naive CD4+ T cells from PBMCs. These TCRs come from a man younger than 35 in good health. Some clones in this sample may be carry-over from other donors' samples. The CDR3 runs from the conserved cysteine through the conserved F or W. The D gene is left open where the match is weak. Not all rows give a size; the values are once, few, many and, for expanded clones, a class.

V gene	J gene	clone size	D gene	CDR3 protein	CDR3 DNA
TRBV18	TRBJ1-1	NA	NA	CASSPREGRNTEAFF	TGTGCCAGCTCACCACGGGAGGGTAGAAACACTGAAGCTTTCTTT
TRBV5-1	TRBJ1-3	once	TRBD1	CASSLEGTVLSGNTIYF	TGCGCCAGCAGCTTAGAGGGGACAGTTCTCTCTGGAAACACCATATATTTT
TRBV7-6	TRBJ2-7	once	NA	CASSQGPSPYEQYF	TGTGCCAGCAGCCAGGGGCCTAGCCCCTACGAGCAGTACTTC
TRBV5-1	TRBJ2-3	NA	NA	CASSLGGFVDTQYF	TGCGCCAGCAGCTTGGGAGGTTTTGTAGATACGCAGTATTTT
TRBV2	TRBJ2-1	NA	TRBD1	CASSEDRGNYNEQFF	TGTGCCAGCAGTGAGGACAGGGGAAACTACAATGAGCAGTTCTTC
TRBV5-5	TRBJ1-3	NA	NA	CASSLDGSSGNTIYF	TGTGCCAGCAGCTTGGACGGTAGCTCTGGAAACACCATATATTTT
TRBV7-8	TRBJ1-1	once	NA	CASSLSYPRAEAFF	TGTGCCAGCAGCTTATCCTACCCCCGCGCTGAAGCTTTCTTT
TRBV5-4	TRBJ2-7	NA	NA	CASSQYGGGGAYEQYF	TGTGCCAGCAGCCAGTACGGCGGAGGGGGCGCCTACGAGCAGTACTTC
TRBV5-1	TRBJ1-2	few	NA	CASRDSYGYTF	TGCGCCAGCAGGGACAGCTATGGCTACACCTTC
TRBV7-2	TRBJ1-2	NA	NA	CASSLGANYGYTF	TGTGCCAGCAGCTTAGGGGCTAACTATGGCTACACCTTC
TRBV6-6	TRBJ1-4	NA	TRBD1	CASSYTTGGELFF	TGTGCCAGCAGTTACACTACAGGGGGGGAACTGTTTTTT